These 5 T cell receptor beta chains came from one sample sequenced in a study of identical twins. One entry per CDR3 protein, called by TCRdb with MiXCR from the 5' RACE reads. The data contain approximately 890,000 distinct CDR3 sequences, 9% to 15% of them singletons. The same data also went into a second study, on yellow fever vaccine responses in identical twins.

The material sequenced was PBMCs. These receptors originate from a woman aged 18-29 years in good health.

The sample holds a few counts of this clonotype. The chain is built from TRBV28 and TRBJ2-7, with D unclear. The CDR3 has 14 residues. V lost 1 base to trimming and J lost 1 base, with 8 bases between them. Germline CDR1 and CDR2: MDHEN and SYDVKM. The DNA of the CDR3 is TGTGCCAGCAGTTTATCGGCGATTTCCTACGAGCAGTACTTC. Encoded protein: CASSLSAISYEQYF.

The table lists this clonotype with many counts. The chain recombines TRBV10-3 with TRBJ2-3; 10 bases are shared with TRBD2. The germline gives CDR1 ENHRY, CDR2 SYGVKD. The V gene end was trimmed by 6 bases and the J gene end by 2 bases; junction bases not matched to a gene: 8. The length of the CDR3 is 16 residues. The CDR3 loop is CAIRGLAEADTDTQYF. The CDR3 nucleotides are TGTGCCATCAGAGGACTAGCGGAGGCCGACACAGATACGCAGTATTTT.

CDR3 in amino acids: CASTLGTSLFTDTQYF. As DNA, the CDR3 is TGTGCCAGCACCCTCGGGACTTCTCTTTTCACAGATACGCAGTATTTT. V is TRBV12-3 or TRBV12-4 and J is TRBJ2-3; the D gene is possibly TRBD2 (6 bases). The CDR3 runs 16 residues. Trimming took off 7 bases at V and 2 bases at J, with 19 bases between the two ends.

The chain recombines TRBV6-5 with TRBJ2-3, with a weak D call TRBD1 (6 bases). Germline loops: CDR1 MNHEY, CDR2 SVGAGI. Trimming removed 2 bases at V and 1 base at J, with 13 bases between. The CDR3 contains 16 residues. This CDR3 is CASSYTGTRGTDTQYF. As DNA, the CDR3 is TGTGCCAGCAGTTACACCGGGACACGGGGCACAGATACGCAGTATTTT.

V and J are TRBV7-9 and TRBJ2-1; D is possibly TRBD2 (5 bases). V was clipped by 1 base and J by 5 bases, with 12 bases between them. The germline CDR1 and CDR2 sequences are SEHNR and FQNEAQ (reference sequence). The CDR3 consists of 15 residues. The CDR3: CASSLGGGLHNEQFF. Written as DNA, the CDR3 is TGTGCCAGCAGCTTAGGAGGCGGACTCCACAATGAGCAGTTCTTC.